One sample yielded the 31 T cell receptor beta chains listed below, sequenced in a study of preoperative IRX-2 immunotherapy in early breast cancer. Sequenced by immunoSEQ multiplex PCR; TCRdb stores in-frame clones only, minus some. The data show more than 20,000 clones, 70% to 90% seen once. Treatment described: preoperative locoregional IRX-2 cytokine immunotherapy. Sequencing was performed on lymph node tissue, taken after IRX-2 immunotherapy. The source of these receptors is a human donor with breast cancer.

CDR3 bases: TGTGCCTGGAAATACAGGGGTTTGAACACTGAAGCTTTCTTT. Protein sequence: CAWKYRGLNTEAFF. The rearrangement links TRBV30 to TRBJ1-1, with 7 bases lining up with TRBD1. This CDR3 region has 14 residues. Germline CDR1 is GTSNPN and CDR2 is SVGIG (reference sequence). Trimming cost V 4 bases and J 0 bases; bases outside gene matches: 5. Complete variable domain (other parts from reference TRBV30 and TRBJ1-1): SQTIHQWPATLVQPVGSPLSLECTVEGTSNPNLYWYRQAAGRGLQLLFYSVGIGQISSEVPQNLSASRPQDRQFILSSKKLLLSDSGFYLCAWKYRGLNTEAFFGQGTRLTVV.

The chain uses TRBV6-8 and TRBJ1-4; a weak D match, TRBD1 (5 bases). Germline CDR1 reads MNHGY; CDR2 reads SAAAGT. Trimming cost V 4 bases and J 7 bases, with 16 bases left between them. This CDR3 has 15 residues. CDR3 loop: CASSSRRGRSEKLFF. CDR3 DNA sequence: TGTGCCAGCAGTTCCCGCCGGGGCCGGAGTGAAAAACTGTTTTTT.

V and J are TRBV18 and TRBJ2-7; unclear D gene. Germline V gene data show CDR1 as KGHSH and CDR2 as LQKENI. Trimming cost V 3 bases and J 7 bases, with 13 bases left between them. This CDR3 spans 13 amino acids. The DNA of the CDR3 is TGTGCCAGCTCACCGACGAGGCCTAAGGAGCAGTACTTC. This sequence encodes CASSPTRPKEQYF. The variable domain in full, with the rest retrieved from reference TRBV18 and TRBJ2-7, is NAGVMQNPRHLVRRRGQEARLRCSPMKGHSHVYWYRQLPEEGLKFMVYLQKENIIDESGMPKERFSAEFPKEGPSILRIQQVVRGDSAAYFCASSPTRPKEQYFGPGTRLTVT.

This chain connects TRBV5-1 to TRBJ1-6, with D perhaps matching TRBD1 (6 bases). This CDR3 has 15 amino acids. The V end lost 1 base, the J end lost 5 bases, and 10 bases lay between the germline ends. CDR1 SGHRS and CDR2 YFSETQ come from the germline V gene. The CDR3 bases are TGCGCCAGCAGCTTGCAACAGGGAAATAATTCACCCCTCCACTTT. Encoded protein: CASSLQQGNNSPLHF. Complete variable domain (other parts from reference TRBV5-1 and TRBJ1-6): KAGVTQTPRYLIKTRGQQVTLSCSPISGHRSVSWYQQTPGQGLQFLFEYFSETQRNKGNFPGRFSGRQFSNSRSEMNVSTLELGDSALYLCASSLQQGNNSPLHFGNGTRLTVT.

The chain recombines TRBV22-1 with TRBJ2-6; no DNA check was done on the table's D call, TRBD1. TRBV22-1 is reported as a pseudogene. This CDR3 is built from 16 residues. CDR3 nucleotides: TGTGCCAGCAGTTTAGGGGGAACCTCTGGGGCCAACGTCCTGACTTTC. This sequence encodes CASSLGGTSGANVLTF.

CDR3 in DNA: TGTGCCAGTACTGAGGACAGGGGCCTGGGCTACACCTTC. Translation gives CASTEDRGLGYTF. The chain recombines TRBV19 with TRBJ1-2; TRBD1 matches at 9 bases. The junction had 8 bases not matched to a gene; V was cut back by 7 bases and J by 8 bases. Germline lookup yields CDR1 LNHDA and CDR2 SQIVND (reference sequence). This CDR3 comprises 13 residues. Using reference TRBV19 and TRBJ1-2 for the parts outside the CDR3, the full variable domain is DGGITQSPKYLFRKEGQNVTLSCEQNLNHDAMYWYRQDPGQGLRLIYYSQIVNDFQKGDIAEGYSVSREKKESFPLTVTSAQKNPTAFYLCASTEDRGLGYTFGSGTRLTVV.

The chain carries TRBV7-5 and TRBJ2-4; TRBD2, the table's D call, was not compared with the DNA. TRBV7-5 is listed as a pseudogene. The CDR3 is 20 residues long. The DNA of the CDR3 is TGTGCCAGCAGCCAACTACTGGGGCTAGCGGGGGGGCCAGGCAAAAACATTCAGTACTTC. It translates to CASSQLLGLAGGPGKNIQYF.

The chain combines TRBV15 with TRBJ1-4, with D perhaps TRBD1 (5 bases). This CDR3 is 17 amino acids long. Trimming left V 0 bases short and J 3 bases short, with 14 bases between. Germline loops: CDR1 LNHNV, CDR2 YYDKDF (reference sequence). The CDR3: CATSRDSVGGANEKLFF. CDR3 bases: TGTGCCACCAGCAGAGATTCGGTCGGAGGGGCTAATGAAAAACTGTTTTTT.

The rearrangement joins TRBV19 to TRBJ2-3, with TRBD1 matching over 8 bases. The CDR3 spans 17 residues. The V and J ends lost 4 bases and 1 base, in that order; junction bases with no gene match: 10. Looked up from germline, CDR1 is LNHDA and CDR2 is SQIVND (reference sequence). The CDR3 nucleotides read TGTGCCAGTAGTACGAGAAGGACAGGGTGGGGCACAGATACGCAGTATTTT. Amino acid sequence: CASSTRRTGWGTDTQYF.

The chain uses TRBV11-3 and TRBJ1-2; no reliable D call. Trimming cost V 5 bases and J 2 bases, with 12 bases left between them. Germline V gives CDR1 SGHNT, CDR2 YENEEA. The CDR3 consists of 14 residues. CDR3 DNA: TGTGCCAGCAGCGAGCGGACGGAGAACTATGGCTACACCTTC. It specifies CASSERTENYGYTF.

The gene calls are TRBV14 and TRBJ2-7; no firm D call. Per the germline V gene, CDR1 is SGHDN and CDR2 is FVKESK. The CDR3 covers 15 residues. Deletions cut 2 bases from V and 6 bases from J, with 17 bases between. The DNA for the CDR3 is TGTGCCAGCAGCCAACTTATCGCTCCCTTCGGCGAGCAGTACGTC. Protein: CASSQLIAPFGEQYV.

The rearrangement joins TRBV18 to TRBJ2-7; TRBD2 matches 15 bases. Germline loops: CDR1 KGHSH, CDR2 LQKENI. The V gene end was trimmed by 0 bases and the J gene end by 0 bases; junction bases not matched to a gene: 6. This CDR3 contains 19 residues. CDR3 in amino acids: CASSPPGTSGGRYSYEQYF. The CDR3 nucleotides are TGTGCCAGCTCACCACCCGGGACTAGCGGGGGGCGATACTCCTACGAGCAGTACTTC.

This clone was counted a few times. CDR3 in amino acids: CASSLSSGGRYTDTQYF. The DNA for the CDR3 is TGTGCCAGCAGCCTTTCTAGCGGGGGGCGCTACACAGATACGCAGTATTTT. This rearrangement joins TRBV6-8 to TRBJ2-3, with 11 bases fitting TRBD2. This CDR3 is built from 17 residues. J was trimmed by 2 bases and V by 6 bases; bases with no gene match: 10. Germline CDR1 reads MNHGY; CDR2 reads SAAAGT.

The genes are TRBV29-1 and TRBJ1-1, with 8 bases lining up with TRBD1. V lost 5 bases and J lost 5; bases outside the gene matches: 7. Per the germline V gene, CDR1 is SQVTM and CDR2 is ANQGSEA. There are 13 residues in the CDR3. The CDR3 nucleotides read TGCAGCGTTCAGGGGGCGCGAGGAACTGAAGCTTTCTTT. It specifies CSVQGARGTEAFF.

The chain carries TRBV19 and TRBJ2-5; 9 bases align to TRBD2. The CDR3 extends over 15 amino acids. The V gene's germline CDR1 is LNHDA and CDR2 SQIVND (reference sequence). V dropped 6 bases and J dropped 5; count of bases not matched to a gene: 10. As DNA, the CDR3 is TGTGCCAGTAGCAACCTGACTAGCGGTGGGGAGACCCAGTACTTC. It encodes CASSNLTSGGETQYF.

The gene calls are TRBV6-8 and TRBJ1-1; 9 nucleotides agree with TRBD1. The CDR3 is made up of 16 amino acids. The V segment lost 6 bases and the J segment 4 bases; nucleotides outside the gene matches: 12. The germline V gene has CDR1 MNHGY and CDR2 SAAAGT. The DNA for the CDR3 is TGTGCCAGCAGAACCGGGACAGGGCAAAGGGGCACTGAAGCTTTCTTT. Translating it yields CASRTGTGQRGTEAFF.

In DNA form, the CDR3 reads TGTGCCAGTAGCCTCGACAGAACCTCCTACGAGCAGTACTTC. Amino acids: CASSLDRTSYEQYF. V gene TRBV19 combines with J gene TRBJ2-7, with a possible D match to TRBD1 (5 bases). The CDR3 length is 14 residues. The germline CDR1 and CDR2 sequences are LNHDA and SQIVND (reference sequence). V shed 6 bases and J shed 0 bases, with 12 bases lying between them.

This chain joins TRBV15 and TRBJ2-7; no definite D call. This CDR3 has 14 residues. CDR1 and CDR2 from the germline V gene are LNHNV and YYDKDF (reference sequence). V lost 1 base and J lost 4, with 11 bases in between. The CDR3 DNA follows: TGTGCCACCAGCAGAGCGGCAGGATCTTACGAGCAGTACTTC. Protein: CATSRAAGSYEQYF.

This clone has just a few counts. V and J are TRBV14 and TRBJ1-1; D possibly corresponds to TRBD1 (6 bases). V was trimmed by 1 base and J by 10 bases, leaving 19 bases between them. This CDR3 spans 15 amino acids. The germline V gene has CDR1 SGHDN and CDR2 FVKESK. The DNA for the CDR3 is TGTGCCAGCAGCCAAGTAGGGGGACCGCATGCTCTAGCTTTCTTT. This gives the protein CASSQVGGPHALAFF.

The rearrangement joins TRBV6-7 to TRBJ1-2; 9 bases line up with TRBD1. TRBV6-7 is an ORF, and what it does is uncertain. This CDR3 spans 13 amino acids. J lost 4 bases, V lost 5 bases, and 2 bases had no gene match. The CDR3 protein is CASSGTGIYGYTF. CDR3 nucleotides: TGTGCCAGCAGTGGGACAGGGATCTATGGCTACACCTTC.

The chain carries TRBV28 and TRBJ1-1; the match to TRBD1 covers 9 bases. CDR1 and CDR2 from the germline V gene are MDHEN and SYDVKM. This CDR3 spans 15 amino acids. The trim removed 2 bases at V and 6 bases at J, leaving 7 bases unmatched. The CDR3 loop reads CASSLGTGSFSEAFF. Here the CDR3 DNA reads TGTGCCAGCAGTTTAGGGACAGGGTCTTTTTCTGAAGCTTTCTTT.

This clone has just a few counts. The chain is built from TRBV19 and TRBJ1-5; weak D call: TRBD1 (6 bases). V dropped 4 bases and J dropped 7 bases, with 11 bases sitting between them. From germline, CDR1 is LNHDA and CDR2 SQIVND (reference sequence). The CDR3 spans 13 residues. CDR3 bases: TGTGCCAGTAGTAGTGACAGGCGACAGCCCCAGCATTTT. It is translated as CASSSDRRQPQHF.

This clone was picked up a small number of times. The chain links TRBV23-1 to TRBJ1-4, with 9 nucleotides matching TRBD1. Being an ORF, TRBV23-1 has a function that is uncertain. CDR3 length: 13 amino acids. With V trimmed by 8 bases and J by 5 bases, 3 bases remained unmatched. This CDR3 is CASGGQGNEKLFF. CDR3 in DNA: TGCGCCAGCGGTGGACAGGGGAATGAAAAACTGTTTTTT.

The rearrangement links TRBV19 to TRBJ2-2; no clear D gene. Trimming cost V 5 bases and J 0 bases, with 7 bases left between them. Germline CDR1 is LNHDA and CDR2 is SQIVND (reference sequence). This CDR3 contains 14 residues. The CDR3, as DNA: TGTGCCAGTAGTTTTAGGTCGAACACCGGGGAGCTGTTTTTT. Its protein is CASSFRSNTGELFF.

This clone appeared a few times. The V and J genes are TRBV18 and TRBJ1-1, with TRBD1 matching over 7 bases. The CDR3 contains 16 residues. V shed 3 bases and J 0 bases; nucleotides not matched to a gene: 7. CDR1 is KGHSH, CDR2 LQKENI, per germline. Here the CDR3 DNA reads TGTGCCAGCTCACCTTCCGGACAGGTGATGAACACTGAAGCTTTCTTT. As protein: CASSPSGQVMNTEAFF.

The chain has TRBV15 and TRBJ1-1; 7 positions agree with TRBD1. This CDR3 has 17 residues. The V and J ends lost 0 bases and 1 base, in that order; junction bases with no gene match: 8. Looked up from germline, CDR1 is LNHNV and CDR2 is YYDKDF (reference sequence). The CDR3 loop is CATSRDTIQGPNTEAFF. The CDR3 DNA sequence: TGTGCCACCAGCAGAGACACGATACAGGGGCCGAACACTGAAGCTTTCTTT.

The chain is built from TRBV18 and TRBJ1-2; D might be TRBD1 (5 bases). CDR1 and CDR2 (germline): KGHSH, LQKENI. Trimming shortened V by 5 bases and J by 3 bases, and 13 bases separated the two germline ends. The CDR3 sequence is 14 residues long. CDR3 nucleotides: TGTGCCAGCTCATCGACAGCCGAGGACTATGGCTACACCTTC. It specifies CASSSTAEDYGYTF.

This rearrangement joins TRBV6-8 to TRBJ2-1; 8 bases match TRBD2. The CDR3 is 14 residues long. Germline V gene lookup returns CDR1 MNHGY and CDR2 SAAAGT. Trimming took 2 bases from V and 14 from J; bases not matched to a gene: 11. CDR3 sequence reads: CASSYQRGTRGEFF. As DNA, the CDR3 is TGTGCCAGCAGTTACCAGCGAGGGACTAGGGGGGAGTTCTTC.

The chain carries TRBV19 and TRBJ2-3; possibly TRBD1 or TRBD2 for D (5 bases each). Between the trimmed V and J ends, which lost 7 bases and 1 base, there was a span of 12 bases. Germline values: CDR1 LNHDA, CDR2 SQIVND (reference sequence). This CDR3 has 14 amino acids. CDR3: CASTLRDRTDTQYF. The CDR3 coding sequence is TGTGCCAGTACCCTCCGGGACCGCACAGATACGCAGTATTTT.

This clone appeared once. The chain carries TRBV11-3 and TRBJ1-1, with TRBD1 matching 8 bases. V lost 2 bases, J lost 5 bases, and 7 bases stayed unmatched. The CDR3 has 15 amino acids. Germline CDR1 SGHNT, CDR2 YENEEA. The CDR3 here is CASSLTSGGRTEAFF. The CDR3 region has the DNA TGTGCCAGCAGCTTAACTTCAGGGGGCAGAACTGAAGCTTTCTTT.

The rearrangement links TRBV18 to TRBJ2-7; TRBD2 matches 7 bases. This CDR3 is built from 16 residues. The germline gives CDR1 KGHSH, CDR2 LQKENI. Losses at the gene ends were 6 bases for V and 3 bases for J; bases not matched to a gene: 14. In nucleotides, the CDR3 is TGTGCCAGCTCCCAAAGGGGAGGGGCTGGGATCTACGAGCAGTACGTC. It translates to CASSQRGGAGIYEQYV.